These 10 T cell receptor beta chains originate from one sample sequenced in a study of blood T cell repertoires in COVID-19. Assay: immunoSEQ multiplex PCR; the TCRdb copy retains only in-frame clones and omits some. This sample yields 150,000 or so clones, of which over 75% are seen a single time; 5% to 8.5% belongs to the top ten. Sequencing used PBMCs or T cells enriched from blood (not recorded which). These receptor sequences come from a woman aged 45-65 years who had recovered from COVID-19.

The rearrangement uses TRBV6-5 and TRBJ1-1; the D gene is possibly TRBD1 (5 bases). Germline values: CDR1 MNHEY, CDR2 SVGAGI. There are 16 residues in the CDR3. The ends were cut back, 2 bases at V and 1 base at J, with 14 bases in the middle. This chain's CDR3 is CASSYRGAGGNTEAFF. CDR3 nucleotides: TGTGCCAGCAGTTACCGAGGGGCGGGAGGGAACACTGAAGCTTTCTTT.

This chain connects TRBV5-1 to TRBJ1-3; D is perhaps TRBD1 (5 bases). Trimming removed 4 bases at V and 2 bases at J, with 10 bases between. CDR3 length: 14 amino acids. From germline, CDR1 is SGHRS and CDR2 YFSETQ. The CDR3 here is CASSIGVAGNTIYF. CDR3 sequence (DNA): TGCGCCAGCAGCATAGGGGTTGCTGGAAACACCATATATTTT.

This clone showed up many times. V gene TRBV7-2 combines with J gene TRBJ2-5; possible D gene TRBD1, 8 bases. Trimming pared 6 bases from V and 5 bases from J, leaving 19 bases between. CDR1 is SGHTA and CDR2 is FQGNSA in the germline V gene. The CDR3 runs 15 residues. CDR3 DNA: TGTGCCAGCAGTTCCCACAGGGGGAGGGAGGAGACCCAGTACTTC. Protein product: CASSSHRGREETQYF. The variable domain in full, completed from reference TRBV7-2 and TRBJ2-5, reads GAGVSQSPSNKVTEKGKDVELRCDPISGHTALYWYRQSLGQGLEFLIYFQGNSAPDKSGLPSDRFSAERTGGSVSTLTIQRTQQEDSAVYLCASSSHRGREETQYFGPGTRLLVL.

The rearrangement joins TRBV5-1 to TRBJ2-4, with TRBD1 matching 9 bases. The junction had 7 bases not matched to a gene; V was cut back by 3 bases and J by 6 bases. CDR1 SGHRS and CDR2 YFSETQ come from the germline V gene. This CDR3 is 15 amino acids long. DNA for the CDR3: TGCGCCAGCAGCTCTTCCGGGACAGGGCTAAACATTCAGTACTTC. Amino acid sequence: CASSSSGTGLNIQYF.

This clone was observed a few times. The V gene is TRBV11-2, the J gene TRBJ1-3; D might be TRBD1 (5 bases). Per germline, CDR1 SGHAT and CDR2 FQNNGV. Trimming took 1 base from V and 8 from J, leaving 9 bases between them. The CDR3 length is 13 residues. CDR3 in DNA: TGTGCCAGCAGCTTAGTACAGGTGGACACCATATATTTT. Its protein is CASSLVQVDTIYF.

This clone was seen a handful of times. The rearrangement uses TRBV9 and TRBJ2-3; 14 bases fit TRBD2. Per germline, CDR1 SGDLS and CDR2 YYNGEE. Trimming took 6 bases from V and 2 from J; bases not matched to a gene: 11. The CDR3 runs to 18 residues. The CDR3 DNA sequence: TGTGCCAGCACTCTCGAGGGGACTAGCGGGGGACTCACAGATACGCAGTATTTT. Its translation is CASTLEGTSGGLTDTQYF.

V usage is TRBV9 and J usage is TRBJ2-3; D possibly corresponds to TRBD2 (6 bases). Looked up from germline, CDR1 is SGDLS and CDR2 is YYNGEE. Trimming shortened V by 4 bases and J by 2 bases, and 17 bases separated the two germline ends. The length of the CDR3 is 16 residues. The CDR3 DNA reads TGTGCCAGCAGCTCCACGGGGACTCTTCCCACAGATACGCAGTATTTT. Translation gives CASSSTGTLPTDTQYF. The full variable domain, rest sourced from reference TRBV9 and TRBJ2-3, is DSGVTQTPKHLITATGQRVTLRCSPRSGDLSVYWYQQSLDQGLQFLIQYYNGEERAKGNILERFSAQQFPDLHSELNLSSLELGDSALYFCASSSTGTLPTDTQYFGPGTRLTVL.

The chain joins TRBV25-1 to TRBJ1-1, with D hard to call. Germline CDR1 reads MGHDK; CDR2 reads SYGVNS. The germline V and J ends were trimmed by 1 base and 1 base, with 7 bases remaining between them. CDR3 length: 14 amino acids. This CDR3 reads CASSEWAANTEAFF. CDR3 in DNA: TGTGCCAGCAGTGAATGGGCAGCGAACACTGAAGCTTTCTTT.

The rearrangement uses TRBV4-3 and TRBJ2-1; 8 nucleotides agree with TRBD2. Germline V gives CDR1 LGHNA, CDR2 YSLEER. CDR3 size: 17 residues. After removal of 4 bases from V and 1 base from J, the junction contained 9 bases not matched to a gene. The CDR3 loop reads CASSPDPRGGSYNEQFF. The CDR3 DNA reads TGCGCCAGCAGCCCAGACCCCCGGGGGGGTTCCTACAATGAGCAGTTCTTC.

The V and J genes are TRBV2 and TRBJ2-3, with TRBD2 matching over 7 bases. After removal of 6 bases from V and 1 base from J, the junction contained 10 bases not matched to a gene. CDR1 SNHLY and CDR2 FYNNEI come from the germline V gene. The CDR3 runs 16 residues. The CDR3 DNA sequence: TGTGCCAGCAGCCCTTGGGGTCGGGGGGGCACAGATACGCAGTATTTT. Its translation is CASSPWGRGGTDTQYF.